The rows below give T cell receptor beta chains drawn from one sample of a study of Ad26.COV2.S vaccination and SARS-CoV-2 variants. Here immunoSEQ multiplex PCR was the method, and the copy in TCRdb shows in-frame clones only, minus some. This sample carries some 350,000 clones, around 90% of them seen once, and the ten largest clones take about 3.9%. The specimen comprised peripheral blood, sampled after recovery from COVID-19. These receptor sequences come from a human donor who had recovered from COVID-19. Each CDR3 is given with its conserved first and last residue. Each record gives: CDR3 DNA, CDR3 protein, V gene, clone size, D gene, J gene. The D gene is left open where the match is weak. Not every row has a clone size; where given, it reads once, few, many or a size class.

cdr3_nt: TGTGCCAGTAGCCCCCCCCGACAGAGTTTGAACACTGAAGCTTTCTTT; cdr3_aa: CASSPPRQSLNTEAFF; v_call: TRBV19; clone_size: NA; d_call: NA; j_call: TRBJ1-1
cdr3_nt: TGTGCTAGTGGTTTGGTACCCGGGAAAGAGACCCAGTACTTC; cdr3_aa: CASGLVPGKETQYF; v_call: TRBV12-5; clone_size: NA; d_call: NA; j_call: TRBJ2-5
cdr3_nt: TGTGCCAGCAGTCTATCCTTTGGGGGGCGAAGGTTTAATGAGCAGTTCTTC; cdr3_aa: CASSLSFGGRRFNEQFF; v_call: TRBV27; clone_size: NA; d_call: NA; j_call: TRBJ2-1
cdr3_nt: TGCGCCAGCAGCTTAAATCAGGGACAGGGTCGCTACGAGCAGTACTTC; cdr3_aa: CASSLNQGQGRYEQYF; v_call: TRBV5-1; clone_size: NA; d_call: TRBD1; j_call: TRBJ2-7
cdr3_nt: TGTGCCAGCAGCCATTCGGGGGACGAGCAGTACTTC; cdr3_aa: CASSHSGDEQYF; v_call: TRBV7-9; clone_size: NA; d_call: NA; j_call: TRBJ2-7
cdr3_nt: TGTGCCAGCAGCTTATTTACAGAGTCCTACAATGAGCAGTTCTTC; cdr3_aa: CASSLFTESYNEQFF; v_call: TRBV7-6; clone_size: NA; d_call: NA; j_call: TRBJ2-1
cdr3_nt: TGCGCCAGCAGCCTGACCGACTCTGGAAACACCATATATTTT; cdr3_aa: CASSLTDSGNTIYF; v_call: TRBV5-1; clone_size: NA; d_call: NA; j_call: TRBJ1-3
cdr3_nt: TGTGCCATCAGCCGGACTAGCGGGGGAGACTTAGCCAAAAACATTCAGTACTTC; cdr3_aa: CAISRTSGGDLAKNIQYF; v_call: TRBV10-3; clone_size: once; d_call: TRBD2; j_call: TRBJ2-4
cdr3_nt: TGTGCCAGCAGCTTGAGTCTAGCGGGGGGCTACGAGCAGTACTTC; cdr3_aa: CASSLSLAGGYEQYF; v_call: TRBV5-5; clone_size: NA; d_call: TRBD2; j_call: TRBJ2-7
cdr3_nt: TGTGCCAGCAGCGTAGGAGGGGATGACACTGAAGCTTTCTTT; cdr3_aa: CASSVGGDDTEAFF; v_call: TRBV9; clone_size: NA; d_call: NA; j_call: TRBJ1-1
cdr3_nt: TGTGCCAGCAGCCAAGCCCGGGCTGGGGCCAACGTCCTGACTTTC; cdr3_aa: CASSQARAGANVLTF; v_call: TRBV3-1/TRBV3-2; clone_size: once; d_call: NA; j_call: TRBJ2-6
cdr3_nt: TGTGCCAGTAGTATACCAGGGGGTGCGTTTCAGCCCCAGCATTTT; cdr3_aa: CASSIPGGAFQPQHF; v_call: TRBV19; clone_size: NA; d_call: TRBD1; j_call: TRBJ1-5
cdr3_nt: TGCGCCAGCAGCTTGGGGGAGTACGAGCAGTACTTC; cdr3_aa: CASSLGEYEQYF; v_call: TRBV5-1; clone_size: NA; d_call: NA; j_call: TRBJ2-7
cdr3_nt: TGTGCCAGCAGGAGTGGTGGGTCGAACACCGGGGAGCTGTTTTTT; cdr3_aa: CASRSGGSNTGELFF; v_call: TRBV6-4; clone_size: once; d_call: NA; j_call: TRBJ2-2
cdr3_nt: TGTGCCAGCAGCCCGTGGGACAGGGCAGTTGGAGAAAAACTGTTTTTT; cdr3_aa: CASSPWDRAVGEKLFF; v_call: TRBV5-8; clone_size: NA; d_call: TRBD1; j_call: TRBJ1-4
cdr3_nt: TGTGCCAGCAGTGTCACAGGGGGCGCTGGCTACACCTTC; cdr3_aa: CASSVTGGAGYTF; v_call: TRBV27; clone_size: NA; d_call: TRBD1; j_call: TRBJ1-2
cdr3_nt: TGTGCCAGCAGTTACTTTGCAGGGGGCACAGATACGCAGTATTTT; cdr3_aa: CASSYFAGGTDTQYF; v_call: TRBV6-5; clone_size: NA; d_call: NA; j_call: TRBJ2-3
cdr3_nt: TGTGCCAGCAGTTTTACCGGGGACACTGAAGCTTTCTTT; cdr3_aa: CASSFTGDTEAFF; v_call: TRBV12-3/TRBV12-4; clone_size: NA; d_call: NA; j_call: TRBJ1-1
cdr3_nt: TGCAGCGTTGAGCCCGCCGGGACTAGGGTCTACGAGCAGTACTTC; cdr3_aa: CSVEPAGTRVYEQYF; v_call: TRBV29-1; clone_size: NA; d_call: TRBD2; j_call: TRBJ2-7
cdr3_nt: TGTGCCAGCAGCCAAAACGGGGGAGTGACTGAAGCTTTCTTT; cdr3_aa: CASSQNGGVTEAFF; v_call: TRBV3-1/TRBV3-2; clone_size: NA; d_call: NA; j_call: TRBJ1-1
cdr3_nt: TGTGCCAGCAGCCAAGATACAGGGTTAGGAAACACCATATATTTT; cdr3_aa: CASSQDTGLGNTIYF; v_call: TRBV3-1/TRBV3-2; clone_size: NA; d_call: NA; j_call: TRBJ1-3
cdr3_nt: TGTGCCAGCAGTAAGGACAGGGCGGTCGACGAAAAACTGTTTTTT; cdr3_aa: CASSKDRAVDEKLFF; v_call: TRBV6-5; clone_size: NA; d_call: TRBD1; j_call: TRBJ1-4